This TCR beta chain was sequenced for a study of T cells in Graves' hyperthyroidism and ophthalmopathy. Study-level information: Initial diagnosis, before any treatment, was when peripheral blood was collected.

About this clonotype itself: Since a much larger clone is just one base distant, this may be a read error.

Diagnoses were established using clinical symptoms, serum thyroxine and TRAb, thyroid ultrasound and orbital computed tomography. PBMCs were sourced from around 10 ml fresh peripheral blood. TCR beta CDR3 regions were amplified from RNA. The HTBI primer set drove a first-round RT-PCR of the TCR CDR3. TCRdb re-called the multiplex PCR reads with MiXCR, one entry per CDR3 protein. This sample has about half a million distinct CDR3 sequences; roughly 21% occur once, and the top ten carry 47%. The sequence was collected from a man between 35 and 55 years old with Graves' ophthalmopathy. The specimen sequenced was blood.

The CDR3 coding sequence is TGTGCCAACAGCTTTATACCTTCCGGGACTAGCGGGAAAGGTCATGAGCAGTTCTTC. This encodes CANSFIPSGTSGKGHEQFF. This sequence joins TRBV11-2 and TRBJ2-1; 13 bases map to TRBD2. The CDR3 is 19 residues long. The V gene's germline CDR1 is SGHAT and CDR2 FQNNGV.